This entry lists 5 T cell receptor beta chains sequenced from one sample in a study of Ad26.COV2.S vaccination and SARS-CoV-2 variants. Regarding treatment: 15 to 20 received Ad26.COV2.S at low or high dose, single or two shots; about 5 received placebo; per-sample allocation not given. Sampling was done on day 63 after the first vaccine or placebo injection. Some clones are missing from TCRdb's copy, which holds only in-frame ones; the method was immunoSEQ multiplex PCR. The sample contains roughly 420,000 clones, 89% of which appear only once. This material consisted of peripheral blood, taken in a trial of Ad26.COV2.S vaccine versus placebo. All receptors come from a person aged 18-60 years who received the Ad26.COV2.S COVID-19 vaccine or a placebo.

This chain connects TRBV7-9 to TRBJ2-1; D possibly matches TRBD1 or TRBD2 (5 bases each). Germline-derived CDR1 and CDR2 are SEHNR and FQNEAQ (reference sequence). The ends were cut back, 1 base at V and 8 bases at J, with 12 bases in the middle. This CDR3 is built from 14 residues. The CDR3 bases are TGTGCCAGCAGCTTAGAATGGGACCTCGATGAGCAGTTCTTC. It translates to CASSLEWDLDEQFF.

Comments on this clone: Other DNA sequences of this sample code for an identical CDR3. This chain joins TRBV9 and TRBJ1-6; D perhaps matches TRBD1 (6 bases). There are 16 residues in the CDR3. Germline V gives CDR1 SGDLS, CDR2 YYNGEE. V dropped 2 bases and J dropped 2 bases, with 11 bases sitting between them. The CDR3, as DNA: TGTGCCAGCAGCGTGGCAGGGGATACCTATAATTCACCCCTCCACTTT. Its translation is CASSVAGDTYNSPLHF.

CDR3 sequence (DNA): TGTGCCAGCAGCGTAGCGGTAGCGGGGGAGGCCGCCCAAGAGACCCAGTACTTC. Its protein product is CASSVAVAGEAAQETQYF. The chain joins TRBV9 to TRBJ2-5, with 9 positions matching TRBD2. The CDR3 loop spans 18 amino acids. The germline V gene encodes CDR1 SGDLS and CDR2 YYNGEE. The J segment lost 1 base and the V segment lost 0 bases, leaving 10 bases of the junction unmatched.

V gene TRBV3-1 (or the pseudogene TRBV3-2) combines with J gene TRBJ1-1; a possible D gene is TRBD1 (5 bases). Germline V lookup: CDR1 LGHDT, CDR2 YNNKEL (reference sequence). The V end was cut by 6 bases, the J end by 6 bases, with 11 bases between. CDR3 length: 12 amino acids. This chain's CDR3 is CASRYGTAEAFF. CDR3 in DNA: TGTGCCAGCAGATACGGGACTGCTGAAGCTTTCTTT.

The chain employs TRBV5-1 and TRBJ1-1; weak D call: TRBD1 (5 bases). The CDR3 has 15 amino acids. Germline CDR1 SGHRS, CDR2 YFSETQ. V lost 4 bases and J 4 bases, leaving 17 bases between the germline ends. The CDR3 spells CASSPGRQTGTEAFF. In DNA, the CDR3 is TGCGCCAGCAGCCCGGGGCGACAGACGGGCACTGAAGCTTTCTTT.